This is a list of T cell receptor beta chains from one sample in a study of shared clonotypes between healthy human individuals. The repertoire was sequenced with immunoSEQ multiplex PCR; TCRdb's copy has only in-frame clones and lacks some. Of 2 million to 2.5 million clones in the sample, approximately 95% were seen once. The sample taken for sequencing was naive CD4+ T cells sorted from blood. The receptors were gathered from a young man in good health. Each CDR3 is given with its conserved first and last residue. A D gene is named only where the DNA matches it firmly. Size is stated for part of the rows, as once, few or many counts, or as a class when the clone is expanded.

size	V	D	J	DNA	CDR3
once	TRBV11-2	NA	TRBJ2-5	TGTGCCAGCAGCTTAGATAGGGGGTCCCAAGAGACCCAGTACTTC	CASSLDRGSQETQYF
NA	TRBV7-6	TRBD1	TRBJ2-2	TGTGCCAGCAGCAGTACCGGGACAGGGGGGCCCGGGGAGCTGTTTTTT	CASSSTGTGGPGELFF
NA	TRBV10-2	TRBD2	TRBJ2-7	TGCGCCGGATCCCCGGGACTAGTGAACTACGAGCAGTACTTC	CAGSPGLVNYEQYF
once	TRBV28	TRBD1	TRBJ1-1	TGTGCCAGCAGTTCGCCTCCGGGACAGGGGAGAGCTTTCTTT	CASSSPPGQGRAFF
NA	TRBV14	NA	TRBJ2-1	TGTGCCAGCAGCCAGTCCGTGTGGGGGGTCTACAATGAGCAGTTCTTC	CASSQSVWGVYNEQFF
NA	TRBV10-3	NA	TRBJ2-2	TGTGCCATCAGTCTAACCGAGAACACCGGGGAGCTGTTTTTT	CAISLTENTGELFF
few	TRBV10-3	NA	TRBJ1-5	TGTGCCATCAGTGATCAAAATAGCAATCAGCCCCAGCATTTT	CAISDQNSNQPQHF
once	TRBV6-1	NA	TRBJ1-5	TGTGCCAGCAGTGTGCGGACGGCCGGCAATCAGCCCCAGCATTTT	CASSVRTAGNQPQHF
NA	TRBV7-2	NA	TRBJ2-1	TGTGCCAGCAAAATAGCGGAGGCGAACAATGAGCAGTTCTTC	CASKIAEANNEQFF
NA	TRBV11-2	TRBD2	TRBJ2-7	TGTGCCAGCAGCCAAACTAGCGGGGGCCCCTACGAGCAGTACTTC	CASSQTSGGPYEQYF
NA	TRBV19	TRBD1	TRBJ2-7	TGTGCCAGTAGTATAGTAACCGGGACAGGGCCATCCTACGAGCAGTACTTC	CASSIVTGTGPSYEQYF